The 32 T cell receptor beta chains below were found in one sample sequenced in a study of OX40 agonist ivuxolimab in advanced cancers. Produced via immunoSEQ multiplex PCR; TCRdb's table is partial and in-frame only. The table shows about 97,000 clones, with less than 90% occurring only once. The sample in question was CD4+ or CD8+ T cells sorted from blood, obtained in a trial of the OX40 agonist ivuxolimab. The receptors were gathered from an adult with an advanced solid tumor such as melanoma, head and neck, liver or kidney cancer.

The chain combines TRBV9 with TRBJ2-3; D is undetermined. Between the trimmed V and J ends, which lost 5 bases and 0 bases, there was a span of 4 bases. This CDR3 has 12 residues. Per the germline V gene, CDR1 is SGDLS and CDR2 is YYNGEE. CDR3 in DNA: TGTGCCAGCAGTGTTAGCACAGATACGCAGTATTTT. Residues: CASSVSTDTQYF. The whole variable domain, remainder taken from reference TRBV9 and TRBJ2-3, is DSGVTQTPKHLITATGQRVTLRCSPRSGDLSVYWYQQSLDQGLQFLIQYYNGEERAKGNILERFSAQQFPDLHSELNLSSLELGDSALYFCASSVSTDTQYFGPGTRLTVL.

V usage is TRBV30 and J usage is TRBJ1-1; 7 bases are a match to TRBD1. The germline V gene has CDR1 GTSNPN and CDR2 SVGIG (reference sequence). Germline trimming cut 3 bases from V and 8 bases from J; bases unmatched to any gene: 15. This CDR3 spans 15 amino acids. The CDR3 loop is CAWSEPPTGRDEAFF. The CDR3, as DNA: TGTGCCTGGAGCGAACCCCCGACAGGGCGAGACGAAGCTTTCTTT. Full variable domain (outside the CDR3, taken from reference TRBV30 and TRBJ1-1): SQTIHQWPATLVQPVGSPLSLECTVEGTSNPNLYWYRQAAGRGLQLLFYSVGIGQISSEVPQNLSASRPQDRQFILSSKKLLLSDSGFYLCAWSEPPTGRDEAFFGQGTRLTVV.

The rearrangement uses TRBV7-9 and TRBJ2-3; 8 bases fit TRBD2. Per the germline V gene, CDR1 is SEHNR and CDR2 is FQNEAQ (reference sequence). J gave up 1 base and V 7 bases, and 13 bases lay outside the gene matches. The CDR3 runs to 17 residues. CDR3 region: CASIPSRKRERTDTQYF. The CDR3 nucleotides read TGTGCCAGCATTCCCTCGCGGAAGCGGGAGCGCACAGATACGCAGTATTTT.

This chain uses TRBV19 with TRBJ2-3; 10 bases are a match to TRBD2. Germline assignment: CDR1 LNHDA and CDR2 SQIVND (reference sequence). V was clipped by 2 bases and J by 3 bases; unmatched bases: 14. The CDR3 runs 19 residues. CDR3 amino acids: CASSIPISGAGGRTDTQYF. CDR3 nucleotides: TGTGCCAGTAGTATACCCATTAGCGGAGCGGGAGGGCGGACAGATACGCAGTATTTT.

This clone turned up a few times. The CDR3 spells CASSLVTLNEQFF. Here the CDR3 DNA reads TGTGCCAGCAGCTTGGTCACGCTCAATGAGCAGTTCTTC. This chain joins TRBV5-6 and TRBJ2-1; D gene uncertain. The germline gives CDR1 SGHDT, CDR2 YYEEEE. V lost 0 bases to trimming and J lost 6 bases, with 7 bases between them. There are 13 residues in the CDR3.

Concerning this clone: One junction end does not reproduce the germline sequence, and a read error may be involved. The V call is TRBV2, the J call TRBJ1-3; D is undetermined. The CDR3 consists of 13 residues. CDR1 and CDR2 (germline): SNHLY, FYNNEI. The CDR3 sequence is CVSTRVSGNTIYF. CDR3 nucleotides: TGTGTCAGCACACGGGTCTCTGGAAACACCATATATTTT.

This chain connects TRBV7-9 to TRBJ1-1, with 9 bases that match TRBD1. CDR3 length: 15 amino acids. J lost 4 bases, V lost 5 bases, and 8 bases had no gene match. From germline, CDR1 is SEHNR and CDR2 FQNEAQ (reference sequence). The CDR3 region has the DNA TGTGCCAGCAGCAAACAGGGACAGGGAGGCACTGAAGCTTTCTTT. It codes for CASSKQGQGGTEAFF.

This clone came up once. This chain links TRBV30 with TRBJ1-1; D remains unclear. This CDR3 region has 12 residues. Germline V gives CDR1 GTSNPN, CDR2 SVGIG (reference sequence). V gave up 2 bases and J gave up 2 bases, with 6 bases separating them. CDR3 sequence (DNA): TGTGCCTGGAGTTACTATAACACTGAAGCTTTCTTT. Translated, it gives CAWSYYNTEAFF.

This chain links TRBV13 with TRBJ2-2; D gene uncertain. Germline-derived CDR1 and CDR2 are PRHDT and FYEKMQ (reference sequence). The CDR3 extends over 11 amino acids. V was clipped by 5 bases and J by 8 bases, with 6 bases between them. The CDR3 nucleotides read TGTGCCAGCAGCCTAACTGGGGAGCTGTTTTTT. Translating it yields CASSLTGELFF.

This chain joins TRBV7-9 and TRBJ2-7; 9 bases map to TRBD2. The CDR3 runs to 17 residues. V lost 2 bases and J lost 2; bases outside the gene matches: 10. The germline CDR1 and CDR2 sequences are SEHNR and FQNEAQ (reference sequence). CDR3 in DNA: TGTGCCAGCAGCTTAACCGGAGCGGGGGGTCGCGCCTACGAGCAGTACTTC. Encoded protein: CASSLTGAGGRAYEQYF.

This sequence joins TRBV5-1 and TRBJ2-6; D ambiguous. The ends were cut back, 5 bases at V and 0 bases at J, with 6 bases in the middle. Germline V gives CDR1 SGHRS, CDR2 YFSETQ. The CDR3 runs 14 residues. DNA for the CDR3: TGCGCCAGCAGTCGAACCTCTGGGGCCAACGTCCTGACTTTC. Translated: CASSRTSGANVLTF.

This clone was observed once. The V and J genes are TRBV29-1 and TRBJ1-5; D unclear. The CDR3 spans 13 residues. CDR1 SQVTM and CDR2 ANQGSEA come from the germline V gene. V was cut by 2 bases and J by 3 bases, with 8 bases left in between. This chain's CDR3 is CSVEPGLNQPQHF. CDR3 nucleotide sequence: TGCAGCGTTGAACCTGGCCTCAATCAGCCCCAGCATTTT. Filled out from reference TRBV29-1 and TRBJ1-5, the complete variable domain reads SAVISQKPSRDICQRGTSLTIQCQVDSQVTMMFWYRQQPGQSLTLIATANQGSEATYESGFVIDKFPISRPNLTFSTLTVSNMSPEDSSIYLCSVEPGLNQPQHFGDGTRLSIL.

This chain connects TRBV29-1 to TRBJ2-7; a possible D gene is TRBD1 (6 bases). The V gene lost 7 bases and the J gene lost 2 bases, with 15 bases spanning the gap. Germline assignment: CDR1 SQVTM and CDR2 ANQGSEA. The CDR3 is 13 residues long. Written as DNA, the CDR3 is TGCAGCGCAAGGGGCAGGGGCCCCTACGAGCAGTACTTC. Translated: CSARGRGPYEQYF.

V is TRBV30 and J is TRBJ1-1; D possibly corresponds to TRBD1 (5 bases). The CDR3 is 13 residues long. The germline V gene has CDR1 GTSNPN and CDR2 SVGIG (reference sequence). Trimming took 0 bases from V and 1 from J, leaving 6 bases between them. CDR3 sequence reads: CAWSVDRNTEAFF. CDR3 sequence (DNA): TGTGCCTGGAGTGTAGACAGGAACACTGAAGCTTTCTTT.

V usage is TRBV7-9 and J usage is TRBJ1-4; a weak D match, TRBD1 (5 bases). Germline V lookup: CDR1 SEHNR, CDR2 FQNEAQ (reference sequence). V dropped 4 bases and J dropped 7 bases, with 16 bases sitting between them. This CDR3 is built from 15 residues. For the CDR3, the DNA is TGTGCCAGCAGCTATAGAGGGCAGGGAGGTGAAAAACTGTTTTTT. This gives the protein CASSYRGQGGEKLFF.

The chain is built from TRBV7-2 and TRBJ1-5; unclear D gene. The CDR3 spans 13 residues. The V gene's germline CDR1 is SGHTA and CDR2 FQGNSA. V was shortened by 1 base and J by 7 bases, with 8 bases between the two germline ends. The CDR3 is CASSLGQRQPQHF. CDR3 nucleotide sequence: TGTGCCAGCAGCTTAGGCCAGCGCCAGCCCCAGCATTTT.

The chain carries TRBV7-2 and TRBJ2-1, with D perhaps TRBD1 or TRBD2 (6 bases each). Looked up from germline, CDR1 is SGHTA and CDR2 is FQGNSA. The V and J ends lost 5 bases and 13 bases respectively, with 30 bases between them. The length of the CDR3 is 17 residues. As DNA, the CDR3 is TGTGCCAGCAGCCTCCGGGGGCAGAGCAACTATCAAACCCCCCAGTTCTTC. Translated: CASSLRGQSNYQTPQFF.

The V and J genes are TRBV11-2 and TRBJ2-1; D perhaps matches TRBD2 (6 bases). The CDR3 totals 16 residues. V was pared by 1 base and J by 3 bases, with 13 bases between. Germline V lookup: CDR1 SGHAT, CDR2 FQNNGV. The CDR3 here is CASSLVRGGYYNEQFF. The CDR3 DNA is TGTGCCAGCAGCTTAGTCCGGGGAGGCTACTACAATGAGCAGTTCTTC.

This sequence joins TRBV25-1 and TRBJ1-4, with a possible D match to TRBD1 (5 bases). Germline V gene data show CDR1 as MGHDK and CDR2 as SYGVNS. The CDR3 is made up of 15 amino acids. Trimming took off 6 bases at V and 6 bases at J, with 17 bases between the two ends. This CDR3 reads CASSVRGQGDEKLFF. The CDR3 coding sequence is TGTGCCAGCAGCGTCAGAGGTCAGGGCGATGAAAAACTGTTTTTT. Looking up the rest from reference TRBV25-1 and TRBJ1-4 gives the full variable domain: EADIYQTPRYLVIGTGKKITLECSQTMGHDKMYWYQQDPGMELHLIHYSYGVNSTEKGDLSSESTVSRIRTEHFPLTLESARPSHTSQYLCASSVRGQGDEKLFFGSGTQLSVL.

This sequence joins TRBV21-1 and TRBJ2-1; the tabulated D call, TRBD2, remains unverified against the DNA. TRBV21-1 is labeled a pseudogene. The CDR3 covers 15 residues. The CDR3 DNA follows: TGTGCCAGCAGTGTAAAGGGCGGGGTAGGCGATGAGCAGTTCTTC. Protein: CASSVKGGVGDEQFF.

The chain has TRBV5-4 and TRBJ1-3; TRBD1 matches at 9 bases. Trimming removed 0 bases from V and 0 bases from J; junction bases left unmatched: 4. The CDR3 is 17 amino acids. CDR1 is SGHNT, CDR2 YYREEE, per germline (reference sequence). CDR3 loop: CASSLGGTGSSGNTIYF. The CDR3, as DNA: TGTGCCAGCAGCTTGGGGGGGACAGGGAGCTCTGGAAACACCATATATTTT.

The rearrangement uses TRBV7-9 and TRBJ2-1, with unresolved D. CDR1 is SEHNR, CDR2 FQNEAQ, per germline (reference sequence). CDR3 length: 13 residues. V lost 3 bases and J lost 9, with 12 bases in between. Here the CDR3 DNA reads TGTGCCAGCAGCTTCGTGGGCGGAAGTGAGCAGTTCTTC. Protein: CASSFVGGSEQFF.

This rearrangement joins TRBV11-1 to TRBJ2-2, with D perhaps TRBD1 or TRBD2 (5 bases each). The CDR3 is 13 residues long. Germline V gene lookup returns CDR1 SGHAT and CDR2 FQDESV (reference sequence). The V end was cut by 1 base, the J end by 6 bases, with 6 bases between. This CDR3 is CASSLGGAGELFF. CDR3 bases: TGTGCCAGCAGCTTAGGAGGGGCCGGGGAGCTGTTTTTT.

The CDR3: CASSLGQVGTNEKLFF. CDR3 nucleotides: TGTGCCAGCAGCTTGGGACAGGTTGGAACTAATGAAAAACTGTTTTTT. The chain links TRBV7-9 to TRBJ1-4, with 8 bases lining up with TRBD1. V trimming: 3 bases; J trimming: 1 base; junction bases outside the gene matches: 4. The germline gives CDR1 SEHNR, CDR2 FQNEAQ (reference sequence). The CDR3 runs 16 residues.

The chain links TRBV4-1 to TRBJ1-1, with a possible D match to TRBD1 (6 bases). V gave up 10 bases and J gave up 3 bases, with 18 bases separating them. This CDR3 has 14 residues. Germline values: CDR1 MGHRA, CDR2 YSYEKL. Written as DNA, the CDR3 is TGCGCCACTTCCCGGGGGGCCGGGGACACTGAAGCTTTCTTT. It encodes CATSRGAGDTEAFF.

V and J are TRBV6-1 and TRBJ1-2; 11 nucleotides line up with TRBD1. Germline CDR1 is MNHNS and CDR2 is SASEGT. The CDR3 has 15 residues. J was trimmed by 10 bases and V by 4 bases; bases with no gene match: 11. As DNA, the CDR3 is TGTGCCAGCAGTGGGTCCGTGGGACAGGGGGATTTCTACACCTTC. This encodes CASSGSVGQGDFYTF.

V gene TRBV5-1 combines with J gene TRBJ1-2; 9 nucleotides match TRBD1. The CDR3 is 15 amino acids. Germline V CDR1 and CDR2: SGHRS, YFSETQ. V lost 4 bases, J lost 6 bases, and 10 bases stayed unmatched. The CDR3: CASSRRTGVNDGYTF. The DNA for the CDR3 is TGCGCCAGCAGCCGCCGGACAGGGGTGAATGATGGCTACACCTTC.

Of note for this clone: A much larger clone differs by one base, so this may be a read error. The gene calls are TRBV11-2 and TRBJ1-1; no reliable D call. V gave up 1 base and J gave up 0 bases, with 3 bases separating them. Per the germline V gene, CDR1 is SGHAT and CDR2 is FQNNGV. The CDR3 length is 13 residues. The chain's CDR3 is CASSLGLNTEAFF. CDR3 in DNA: TGTGCCAGCAGCTTAGGCCTGAACACTGAAGCTTTCTTT.

The chain has TRBV6-4 and TRBJ2-1; 10 bases align to TRBD2. The germline V gene encodes CDR1 MRHNA and CDR2 SNTAGT. The junction had 5 bases not matched to a gene; V was cut back by 4 bases and J by 5 bases. The CDR3 consists of 15 residues. In DNA form, the CDR3 reads TGTGCCAGCAGTGGGCTAGCGGGAGATAACAATGAGCAGTTCTTC. It codes for CASSGLAGDNNEQFF.

The chain has TRBV6-5 and TRBJ1-6; TRBD1 agrees at 10 bases. Trimming took 5 bases from V and 9 from J; bases not matched to a gene: 4. CDR1 is MNHEY and CDR2 is SVGAGI in the germline V gene. The CDR3 has 14 residues. For the CDR3, the DNA is TGTGCCAGCAGTGGACAGGGGGTTAGTTCACCCCTCCACTTT. Amino acid sequence: CASSGQGVSSPLHF.

In this sample, this clone turned up a few times. The chain uses TRBV19 and TRBJ1-5; D is uncertain. The CDR3 spans 13 residues. The V and J ends lost 6 bases and 3 bases respectively, with 9 bases between them. Per germline, CDR1 LNHDA and CDR2 SQIVND (reference sequence). CDR3 loop: CASSSTHNQPQHF. The CDR3 DNA reads TGTGCCAGTAGCAGTACACACAATCAGCCCCAGCATTTT.

J is TRBJ2-1 and V is TRBV25-1; 9 positions match TRBD2. CDR1 is MGHDK and CDR2 is SYGVNS in the germline V gene. The V segment lost 2 bases and the J segment 7 bases; nucleotides outside the gene matches: 6. The CDR3 consists of 15 residues. CDR3 DNA sequence: TGTGCCAGCAGTGAAATCACTAGCGGGTCAAATGAGCAGTTCTTC. This translates into CASSEITSGSNEQFF. Full variable domain (rest looked up from reference TRBV25-1 and TRBJ2-1): EADIYQTPRYLVIGTGKKITLECSQTMGHDKMYWYQQDPGMELHLIHYSYGVNSTEKGDLSSESTVSRIRTEHFPLTLESARPSHTSQYLCASSEITSGSNEQFFGPGTRLTVL.